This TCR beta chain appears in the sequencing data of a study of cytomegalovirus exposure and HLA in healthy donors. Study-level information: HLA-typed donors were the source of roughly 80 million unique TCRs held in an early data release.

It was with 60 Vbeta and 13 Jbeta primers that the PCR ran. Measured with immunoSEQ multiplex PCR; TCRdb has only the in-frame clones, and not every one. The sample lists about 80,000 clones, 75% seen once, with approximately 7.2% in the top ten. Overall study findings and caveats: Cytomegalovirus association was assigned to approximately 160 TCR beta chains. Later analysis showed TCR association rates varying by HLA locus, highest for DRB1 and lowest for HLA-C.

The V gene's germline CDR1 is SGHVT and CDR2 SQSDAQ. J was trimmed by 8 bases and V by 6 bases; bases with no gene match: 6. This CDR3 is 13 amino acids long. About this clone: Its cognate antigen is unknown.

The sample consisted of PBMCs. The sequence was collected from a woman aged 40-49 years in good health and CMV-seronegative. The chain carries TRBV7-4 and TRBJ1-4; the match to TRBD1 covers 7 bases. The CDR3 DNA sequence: TGTGCCAGCAGGGGGGACAGTGAGGAAAAACTGTTTTTT. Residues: CASRGDSEEKLFF.